This TCR beta chain was recorded in a study of human T cells and chemical hapten exposure. Study results and limitations: Because all patients had alopecia, their immune responses might differ from healthy ones.

This clonotype came up many times. Its specificity is not known. MiXCR, run by TCRdb on the RACE reads, gives a single entry per CDR3 protein. The data show 300,000 to 400,000 distinct CDR3 sequences, under 8% seen once. Time point indicated: patch test 1, 2 weeks after DPC sensitization. Treatment of the sample: therapeutic diphenylcyclopropenone sensitization with weekly scalp DPC. Each donor was an alopecia patient between 18 and 70 years of age who qualified for DPC. The CDR3 has 15 residues. Deletions cut 2 bases from V and 2 bases from J, with 9 bases between. The germline V gene encodes CDR1 MDHEN and CDR2 SYDVKM.

Here the sequenced sample was whole blood, taken in connection with sensitization to the hapten diphenylcyclopropenone (DPC). V gene TRBV28 combines with J gene TRBJ2-2; no clear D gene. The source of this sequence is a woman under 30 with alopecia areata. Some clones in this sample may be carry-over from other donors' samples. In DNA form, the CDR3 reads TGTGCCAGCAGTTTAGGCGGAAGAAACACCGGGGAGCTGTTTTTT. Residues: CASSLGGRNTGELFF.